This TCR beta chain derives from a study of cytomegalovirus exposure and HLA in healthy donors. As for the study in general: Tens of millions of unique TCR sequences came from HLA-typed donors in an early release.

The PCR contained 60 Vbeta and 13 Jbeta primers. Profiling relied on immunoSEQ multiplex PCR, and the TCRdb table lists in-frame clones only, not all of them. Of fewer than 45,000 clones listed, 76% were seen once; the top ten hold 7% to 10%. The ends were cut back, 2 bases at V and 7 bases at J, with 11 bases in the middle. Germline loops: CDR1 MNHEY, CDR2 SMNVEV (reference sequence). The CDR3 sequence is 13 residues long. Study-wide results and caveats: Among the most significant clusters, several appeared linked to common viral pathogens in a later analysis.

With respect to this clone: What it binds is unknown.

Sequenced: PBMCs. The receptor's source is a woman aged 25 to 45 in good health and CMV-seropositive. This rearrangement joins TRBV27 to TRBJ1-1, with D hard to call. CDR3 DNA sequence: TGTGCCAGCAGTTTAACGAGCGTGGTTGAAGCTTTCTTT. Translating gives CASSLTSVVEAFF.